The clone carrying this T cell receptor beta chain was observed a handful of times. Its antigen is as yet unknown. CDR1 is MNHEY and CDR2 is SMNVEV in the germline V gene (reference sequence). Deletions cut 5 bases from V and 0 bases from J, with 13 bases between. CDR3 size: 15 residues. Constant-segment primers were used for 5'RACE, and the resulting TCR alpha and TCR beta cDNA libraries carried sample barcodes and UMIs. TCRdb itself ran the 5' RACE reads through MiXCR, one entry per CDR3 protein. The data show approximately 300,000 distinct CDR3 sequences, approximately 15% seen once. This sample is drawn from a study of T-cell memory formation after mild COVID-19. Notes on the study in general: CD4+ contracting clones were mainly CM and EM; CD8+ ones, EMRA. Memory sampled before infection contained some responding clones, suggesting cross-reactive memory joined. There was a balanced CD4/CD8 profile in clones contracting day 15 to 85, and later expanders leaned CD4+.

The source is a man younger than 30 who had mild COVID-19 (a few samples of this study predate the infection). Cell type and time point are not known. The sample consisted of PBMCs or a T cell subset sorted from them (not recorded which). The chain uses TRBV27 and TRBJ1-1; D is uncertain. CDR3 loop: CASSPGVGLNTEAFF. DNA of the CDR3: TGTGCCAGCAGTCCCGGGGTTGGACTGAACACTGAAGCTTTCTTT.